This passage covers 5 T cell receptor beta chains from one sample sequenced in a study of beta chain features in type 1 diabetes. Overall study findings and caveats: Within each of all four CD4+ subsets, Type 1 diabetes patients had TCRB CDR3s that were moderately but significantly shorter.

Investigators reverse transcribed all isolated RNA, so they sequenced expressed TCRB transcripts. The data were produced by immunoSEQ multiplex PCR, yet TCRdb's version contains in-frame clones alone and is incomplete. The sample carries some 270,000 clones, 11% recorded once. Their target antigens are unknown. The sequencing sample was made of naive CD4+ T cells from blood. Every receptor here comes from a man aged 25 to 40 with type 1 diabetes.

This clone was observed a handful of times. The CDR3 loop is CSVYRGSDYGYTF. In DNA form, the CDR3 reads TGCAGCGTGTACAGGGGTTCGGACTATGGCTACACCTTC. The genes are TRBV29-1 and TRBJ1-2, with 7 bases fitting TRBD1. The CDR3 sequence is 13 residues long. From germline, CDR1 is SQVTM and CDR2 ANQGSEA. V lost 6 bases and J lost 3; bases outside the gene matches: 7.

This clone occurred a few times. The chain is built from TRBV11-3 and TRBJ1-1; D is uncertain. Germline CDR1 reads SGHNT; CDR2 reads YENEEA. The CDR3 covers 13 residues. The ends were cut back, 2 bases at V and 4 bases at J, with 8 bases in the middle. The CDR3 DNA sequence: TGTGCCAGCAGCTTAAGAGAGGGCACTGAAGCTTTCTTT. Its translation: CASSLREGTEAFF.

This clone turned up a few times. V and J are TRBV7-9 and TRBJ2-3; TRBD1 matches 9 bases. The CDR3 sequence is 16 residues long. Germline lookup yields CDR1 SEHNR and CDR2 FQNEAQ (reference sequence). V lost 3 bases and J lost 1; bases outside the gene matches: 5. The CDR3 nucleotides read TGTGCCAGCAGCTTTTCCCGGGACAGGGGCACAGATACGCAGTATTTT. It is translated as CASSFSRDRGTDTQYF.

A few counts support this clone. The chain links TRBV11-1 to TRBJ2-3; 13 bases map to TRBD2. This CDR3 contains 17 residues. V trimming: 5 bases; J trimming: 2 bases; junction bases outside the gene matches: 7. From germline, CDR1 is SGHAT and CDR2 FQDESV (reference sequence). Here the CDR3 reads CASSLLGTSGVTDTQYF. CDR3 sequence (DNA): TGTGCCAGCAGCCTTCTCGGGACTAGCGGGGTCACAGATACGCAGTATTTT.

This clone was seen a handful of times. The chain links TRBV28 to TRBJ1-1; TRBD1 is a possible D gene (5 bases). This CDR3 spans 13 amino acids. Trimming removed 7 bases at V and 5 bases at J, with 14 bases between. From germline, CDR1 is MDHEN and CDR2 SYDVKM. For the CDR3, the DNA is TGTGCCAGCATCACAGGCGGTGGGACTGAAGCTTTCTTT. It yields the protein CASITGGGTEAFF.